Below, 28 T cell receptor beta chains from the same sample are listed, as sequenced in a study of blood T cell repertoires in COVID-19. Libraries were prepared by immunoSEQ multiplex PCR; TCRdb keeps only in-frame clonotypes and omits some of them. The repertoire includes almost 200,000 clones, roughly 90% of them detected once, and approximately 8% sits in the top ten. Sequencing was carried out using PBMCs or T cells enriched from blood (not recorded which). The receptor source for this set is a woman in her late teens or twenties who had recovered from COVID-19.

The chain joins TRBV30 to TRBJ2-5, with a tentative D call TRBD2 (5 bases). CDR3 length: 14 amino acids. Trimming stripped 2 bases from V and 2 bases from J, with 12 bases between. Germline CDR1 GTSNPN, CDR2 SVGIG (reference sequence). This CDR3 is CAWSSPPGQETQYF. As DNA, the CDR3 is TGTGCCTGGAGTTCTCCCCCGGGACAAGAGACCCAGTACTTC.

This chain connects TRBV10-3 to TRBJ2-3, with 8 bases matching TRBD2. Germline V lookup: CDR1 ENHRY, CDR2 SYGVKD. Germline trimming cut 2 bases from V and 7 bases from J; bases unmatched to any gene: 11. The CDR3 consists of 16 residues. The CDR3 coding sequence is TGTGCCATCAGTGAGCGAGTTGCGGGGGGCCTTAATACGCAGTATTTT. This translates into CAISERVAGGLNTQYF.

The rearrangement uses TRBV5-1 and TRBJ2-7; 11 nucleotides align to TRBD1. Per germline, CDR1 SGHRS and CDR2 YFSETQ. This CDR3 is built from 15 residues. After removal of 4 bases from V and 3 bases from J, the junction contained 6 bases not matched to a gene. Here the CDR3 DNA reads TGCGCCAGCAGCATAGGGACAGGGGGGATCTACGAGCAGTACTTC. It encodes CASSIGTGGIYEQYF.

Here the CDR3 DNA reads TGCAGCGCCCTTCCCCGACTAGCCCTGAGCCGTGAGCAGTTCTTC. It translates to CSALPRLALSREQFF. V and J are TRBV29-1 and TRBJ2-1; 7 bases fit TRBD2. With 7 bases clipped from V and 9 bases from J, the junction kept 18 bases outside the gene matches. CDR3 size: 15 residues. Germline V gene lookup returns CDR1 SQVTM and CDR2 ANQGSEA.

This sequence joins TRBV5-1 and TRBJ2-5, with D possibly TRBD2 on 5 matching bases. V lost 2 bases and J lost 4, with 9 bases in between. Germline loops: CDR1 SGHRS, CDR2 YFSETQ. CDR3 length equals 13 residues. As DNA, the CDR3 is TGCGCCAGCAGCTTCGGGAAACGAGAGACCCAGTACTTC. Protein sequence: CASSFGKRETQYF. The full variable domain, completed using reference TRBV5-1 and TRBJ2-5, is KAGVTQTPRYLIKTRGQQVTLSCSPISGHRSVSWYQQTPGQGLQFLFEYFSETQRNKGNFPGRFSGRQFSNSRSEMNVSTLELGDSALYLCASSFGKRETQYFGPGTRLLVL.

This clone has more than one count but fewer than ten. The chain uses TRBV24-1 and TRBJ1-5, with no clear D. Per the germline V gene, CDR1 is KGHDR and CDR2 is SFDVKD. Trimming removed 4 bases from V and 0 bases from J, with 6 bases in between. CDR3 length: 14 residues. The CDR3 region has the DNA TGTGCCACCAGTGACTCTACTAGCAATCAGCCCCAGCATTTT. This translates into CATSDSTSNQPQHF.

This chain joins TRBV12-5 and TRBJ1-3, with TRBD1 identical over 7 bases. J gave up 0 bases and V 4 bases, and 3 bases lay outside the gene matches. The CDR3 runs to 15 residues. Per germline, CDR1 LGHNT and CDR2 FRNRAP. CDR3 region: CASGSRTGSGNTIYF. CDR3 nucleotides: TGTGCTAGTGGTTCACGGACAGGCTCTGGAAACACCATATATTTT.

The J gene is TRBJ2-5, the V gene TRBV5-1; 14 bases agree with TRBD2. The germline gives CDR1 SGHRS, CDR2 YFSETQ. J was trimmed by 7 bases and V by 4 bases; bases with no gene match: 15. The CDR3 has 18 residues. As DNA, the CDR3 is TGCGCCAGCAGCCCACTGGACCTGACTAGCGGGGGGGTCGCGACCCAGTACTTC. This encodes CASSPLDLTSGGVATQYF.

V usage is TRBV5-1 and J usage is TRBJ2-7, with 9 positions matching TRBD2. Germline assignment: CDR1 SGHRS and CDR2 YFSETQ. This CDR3 spans 15 amino acids. The trim removed 0 bases at V and 3 bases at J, leaving 4 bases unmatched. In DNA form, the CDR3 reads TGCGCCAGCAGCTTGGAGCGGGGGGCCTTCTACGAGCAGTACTTC. Protein: CASSLERGAFYEQYF. Full variable domain (remainder filled in from reference TRBV5-1 and TRBJ2-7): KAGVTQTPRYLIKTRGQQVTLSCSPISGHRSVSWYQQTPGQGLQFLFEYFSETQRNKGNFPGRFSGRQFSNSRSEMNVSTLELGDSALYLCASSLERGAFYEQYFGPGTRLTVT.

The CDR3 region is CASTPWGEDAEAFF. The CDR3 DNA reads TGCGCCAGCACCCCATGGGGGGAAGACGCTGAAGCTTTCTTT. The chain employs TRBV5-1 and TRBJ1-1, with a weak D call TRBD1 (5 bases). The V end lost 6 bases, the J end lost 6 bases, and 18 bases lay between the germline ends. Germline-derived CDR1 and CDR2 are SGHRS and YFSETQ. The CDR3 has 14 residues.

The gene calls are TRBV5-3 and TRBJ1-5; 8 positions match TRBD1. TRBV5-3 is an ORF, with its function uncertain. The CDR3 totals 15 residues. J was trimmed by 3 bases and V by 5 bases; bases with no gene match: 7. The CDR3 bases are TGTGCCAGAAGGGACGACAGGGGATTCAATCAGCCCCAGCATTTT. It encodes CARRDDRGFNQPQHF.

The chain has TRBV28 and TRBJ1-2, with TRBD1 matching over 10 bases. Germline CDR1 reads MDHEN; CDR2 reads SYDVKM. The trim removed 5 bases at V and 8 bases at J, leaving 8 bases unmatched. The CDR3 is 14 amino acids. DNA of the CDR3: TGTGCCAGCAGTACAACCGGGACAGGGGTCGGCTACACCTTC. Translated, it gives CASSTTGTGVGYTF.

This clone appeared a single time. The V call is TRBV5-4, the J call TRBJ2-2, with 7 nucleotides matching TRBD2. V shed 4 bases, J shed 6 bases, and the junction held 12 bases outside the gene matches. Germline lookup yields CDR1 SGHNT and CDR2 YYREEE (reference sequence). CDR3 length: 16 amino acids. The CDR3 sequence is CASSPRGAGLAGELFF. The CDR3 DNA is TGTGCCAGCAGCCCGCGGGGAGCGGGGTTGGCCGGGGAGCTGTTTTTT.

The chain is built from TRBV12-3 or TRBV12-4 and TRBJ1-6; no clear D gene. This CDR3 has 13 residues. With 3 bases removed from V and 9 bases from J, the gap between germline ends came to 9 bases. CDR3 nucleotides: TGTGCCAGCAGTTTCGAGGGAGGTTCACCCCTCCACTTT. Translation gives CASSFEGGSPLHF.

The chain couples TRBV28 to TRBJ2-1, with no clear D. Looked up from germline, CDR1 is MDHEN and CDR2 is SYDVKM. V shed 5 bases and J shed 3 bases, with 8 bases lying between them. The CDR3 is 13 residues long. In DNA form, the CDR3 reads TGTGCCAGCAGTCCGTCGTACTACAATGAGCAGTTCTTC. This gives the protein CASSPSYYNEQFF.

The chain joins TRBV9 to TRBJ2-7; weak D call: TRBD1 (6 bases). Trimming removed 0 bases at V and 2 bases at J, with 15 bases between. Germline V lookup: CDR1 SGDLS, CDR2 YYNGEE. The CDR3 consists of 16 residues. The CDR3 loop reads CASSVASDSLAYEQYF. CDR3 nucleotide sequence: TGTGCCAGCAGCGTAGCTTCGGACAGCCTCGCCTACGAGCAGTACTTC.

The gene calls are TRBV12-3 or TRBV12-4 and TRBJ2-7; a possible D gene is TRBD2 (5 bases). The V end was cut by 1 base, the J end by 4 bases, with 8 bases between. The CDR3 is made up of 13 amino acids. CDR3 in amino acids: CASSLGSGYEQYF. CDR3 bases: TGTGCCAGCAGTTTAGGGTCGGGGTACGAGCAGTACTTC.

The V and J genes are TRBV19 and TRBJ1-1, with 9 bases identical to TRBD1. This CDR3 comprises 17 residues. V lost 3 bases and J lost 0; bases outside the gene matches: 8. CDR1 and CDR2 (germline): LNHDA, SQIVND (reference sequence). In nucleotides, the CDR3 is TGTGCCAGTAGTATCTTTTCGGGACAGGGACTGAACACTGAAGCTTTCTTT. Translating it yields CASSIFSGQGLNTEAFF.

The chain has TRBV24-1 and TRBJ2-1, with D perhaps matching TRBD2 (6 bases). The CDR3 length is 14 residues. Germline V gives CDR1 KGHDR, CDR2 SFDVKD. Trimming took 4 bases from V and 7 from J, leaving 13 bases between them. Here the CDR3 reads CATSEEGRINEQFF. Here the CDR3 DNA reads TGTGCCACCAGTGAGGAGGGCCGGATAAATGAGCAGTTCTTC.

This clone was recorded only once. This rearrangement joins TRBV2 to TRBJ1-4; 7 positions match TRBD1. The CDR3 is 14 residues long. V shed 5 bases and J 8 bases; nucleotides not matched to a gene: 8. CDR1 is SNHLY and CDR2 is FYNNEI in the germline V gene. The chain's CDR3 is CASSFGTVEEKLFF. The CDR3 region has the DNA TGTGCCAGCAGTTTCGGGACAGTAGAGGAAAAACTGTTTTTT.

The chain is built from TRBV27 and TRBJ1-2; 8 nucleotides line up with TRBD1. This CDR3 is 14 amino acids long. CDR1 and CDR2 (germline): MNHEY, SMNVEV (reference sequence). Unmatched junction bases numbered 6, after V lost 2 bases and J lost 7 bases. The CDR3 DNA sequence: TGTGCCAGCAGTTTACAGGGGGCGTACGGTGGCTACACCTTC. Its translation is CASSLQGAYGGYTF.

The chain combines TRBV5-6 with TRBJ1-1; D uncertain. This CDR3 is 13 amino acids long. Germline values: CDR1 SGHDT, CDR2 YYEEEE. The V gene lost 5 bases and the J gene lost 2 bases, with 10 bases spanning the gap. The CDR3 is CASRAGSNTEAFF. In DNA form, the CDR3 reads TGTGCCAGCAGAGCGGGCTCCAACACTGAAGCTTTCTTT.

The genes are TRBV5-1 and TRBJ1-5; a possible D gene is TRBD1 (5 bases). Trimming removed 2 bases from V and 0 bases from J, with 24 bases in between. The CDR3 is 20 amino acids. The V gene's germline CDR1 is SGHRS and CDR2 YFSETQ. CDR3 in amino acids: CASSFGGIQHLTGSNQPQHF. CDR3 nucleotides: TGCGCCAGCAGCTTTGGGGGGATACAGCACCTAACAGGTAGCAATCAGCCCCAGCATTTT.

V and J are TRBV27 and TRBJ1-6; D not certain. CDR1 is MNHEY, CDR2 SMNVEV, per germline (reference sequence). This CDR3 is 15 amino acids long. The V end lost 7 bases, the J end lost 0 bases, and 10 bases lay between the germline ends. Written as DNA, the CDR3 is TGTGCCAGCACGGACTTACTCTCCTATAATTCACCCCTCCACTTT. Protein: CASTDLLSYNSPLHF.

The chain joins TRBV5-1 to TRBJ1-2, with D unclear. V gave up 0 bases and J gave up 4 bases, with 10 bases separating them. The CDR3 loop spans 14 amino acids. Germline loops: CDR1 SGHRS, CDR2 YFSETQ. The CDR3 bases are TGCGCCAGCAGCTTGGCCGGGGTAACCTATGGCTACACCTTC. It yields the protein CASSLAGVTYGYTF.

The rearrangement joins TRBV7-2 to TRBJ1-6, with a weak D call TRBD1 (6 bases). Trimming stripped 5 bases from V and 7 bases from J, with 18 bases between. Germline CDR1 and CDR2: SGHTA and FQGNSA. The CDR3 is 16 residues long. This chain's CDR3 is CASSLFPPGQNSPLHF. CDR3 bases: TGTGCCAGCAGCCTTTTTCCTCCGGGACAAAATTCACCCCTCCACTTT.

CDR3 loop: CATKGEGRASGEITDTQYF. DNA for the CDR3: TGTGCCACCAAGGGGGAGGGACGCGCTAGCGGGGAAATCACAGATACGCAGTATTTT. The chain couples TRBV19 to TRBJ2-3; 9 positions agree with TRBD2. The CDR3 contains 19 residues. Germline values: CDR1 LNHDA, CDR2 SQIVND (reference sequence). J lost 2 bases, V lost 10 bases, and 22 bases had no gene match.

This clone showed up just once. V and J are TRBV30 and TRBJ2-2, with 7 bases that match TRBD1. Germline trimming cut 7 bases from V and 10 bases from J; bases unmatched to any gene: 18. The CDR3 contains 15 residues. The germline V gene encodes CDR1 GTSNPN and CDR2 SVGIG (reference sequence). This CDR3 is CASSRDSYTPEELFF. In DNA form, the CDR3 reads TGTGCCTCCAGCCGGGACAGTTATACACCGGAGGAGCTGTTTTTT.